The 24 T cell receptor beta chains below all came from one sample that was sequenced in a study of blood T cell repertoires in COVID-19. Sequenced by immunoSEQ multiplex PCR; TCRdb stores in-frame clones only, minus some. The table includes around 200,000 clones, 88% detected once. Sequenced input: peripheral blood. The receptors derive from a man aged 18 to 29 with active or convalescent COVID-19.

The chain recombines TRBV30 with TRBJ1-2; TRBD1 matches at 7 bases. With V trimmed by 2 bases and J by 8 bases, 8 bases remained unmatched. This CDR3 is built from 13 residues. The germline V gene has CDR1 GTSNPN and CDR2 SVGIG (reference sequence). Here the CDR3 reads CAWSQTGIGGYTF. As DNA, the CDR3 is TGTGCCTGGAGTCAGACAGGGATAGGAGGCTACACCTTC.

The chain has TRBV9 and TRBJ2-1, with 15 bases identical to TRBD2. The germline CDR1 and CDR2 sequences are SGDLS and YYNGEE. This CDR3 region has 17 residues. With V trimmed by 4 bases and J by 6 bases, 8 bases remained unmatched. CDR3 in amino acids: CASSIGLAGGEVNEQFF. CDR3 DNA sequence: TGTGCCAGCAGCATCGGACTAGCGGGAGGGGAAGTCAATGAGCAGTTCTTC.

The chain combines TRBV6-4 with TRBJ2-1; D may be TRBD1 (5 bases). CDR1 and CDR2 (germline): MRHNA, SNTAGT. The CDR3 sequence is 15 residues long. V was shortened by 2 bases and J by 5 bases, with 13 bases between the two germline ends. CDR3: CASSDGQGKNNEQFF. The CDR3 DNA is TGTGCCAGCAGTGACGGGCAGGGTAAAAACAATGAGCAGTTCTTC.

This chain uses TRBV6-5 with TRBJ2-7; D ambiguous. This CDR3 has 12 residues. In germline, CDR1 is MNHEY, CDR2 SVGAGI. V lost 6 bases to trimming and J lost 0 bases, with 6 bases between them. Here the CDR3 reads CASRSYSYEQYF. For the CDR3, the DNA is TGTGCCAGCAGATCGTACTCCTACGAGCAGTACTTC.

The V gene is TRBV3-1 (or the pseudogene TRBV3-2), the J gene TRBJ1-5, with D possibly matching TRBD1 (5 bases). The V and J ends lost 0 bases and 7 bases respectively, with 10 bases between them. The length of the CDR3 is 14 residues. In germline, CDR1 is LGHDT, CDR2 YNNKEL (reference sequence). DNA of the CDR3: TGTGCCAGCAGCCAAGATGCCTCAGGGCAGCCCCAGCATTTT. Translated, it gives CASSQDASGQPQHF.

This rearrangement joins TRBV30 to TRBJ2-5; 12 bases agree with TRBD2. Germline V gene lookup returns CDR1 GTSNPN and CDR2 SVGIG (reference sequence). The CDR3 is made up of 16 amino acids. V lost 2 bases and J lost 7; bases outside the gene matches: 11. CDR3 DNA sequence: TGTGCCTGGAGTTCGTACCTGGCTAGCGGGAGGGGGACCCAGTACTTC. Translated, it gives CAWSSYLASGRGTQYF.

This chain links TRBV19 with TRBJ1-1; D is ambiguous. This CDR3 has 14 residues. V lost 2 bases and J 5 bases, leaving 12 bases between the germline ends. The germline V gene encodes CDR1 LNHDA and CDR2 SQIVND (reference sequence). CDR3 protein: CASSIRIAETEAFF. Here the CDR3 DNA reads TGTGCCAGTAGTATAAGAATTGCGGAAACTGAAGCTTTCTTT.

This clone has only one observation. The chain links TRBV29-1 to TRBJ1-1; 8 bases agree with TRBD1. The CDR3 is 14 residues long. J gave up 0 bases and V 6 bases, and 6 bases lay outside the gene matches. Per the germline V gene, CDR1 is SQVTM and CDR2 is ANQGSEA. The chain's CDR3 is CSVYLTGVNTEAFF. The DNA for the CDR3 is TGCAGCGTCTATCTGACAGGGGTGAACACTGAAGCTTTCTTT.

V and J are TRBV7-2 and TRBJ2-1, with D perhaps TRBD1 (6 bases). In germline, CDR1 is SGHTA, CDR2 FQGNSA. The CDR3 totals 16 residues. V was shortened by 5 bases and J by 0 bases, with 14 bases between the two germline ends. CDR3 in DNA: TGTGCCAGCAGCACAGGGACCTCGAGCTCCTACAATGAGCAGTTCTTC. Protein product: CASSTGTSSSYNEQFF.

This chain links TRBV7-9 with TRBJ2-7; 16 nucleotides agree with TRBD2. CDR1 and CDR2 from the germline V gene are SEHNR and FQNEAQ (reference sequence). CDR3 size: 14 residues. The V and J ends lost 6 bases and 5 bases, in that order; junction bases with no gene match: 1. The CDR3 spells CASRGTSGRDEQYF. CDR3 bases: TGTGCCAGCAGAGGGACTAGCGGGAGGGACGAGCAGTACTTC.

The chain is built from TRBV4-3 and TRBJ2-3; TRBD2 agrees at 7 bases. The CDR3 runs to 17 residues. CDR1 LGHNA and CDR2 YSLEER come from the germline V gene. V was clipped by 1 base and J by 4 bases; unmatched bases: 11. Here the CDR3 reads CASSQGVAGEGSDTQYF. The CDR3 nucleotides are TGCGCCAGCAGCCAAGGGGTGGCGGGAGAAGGATCAGATACGCAGTATTTT.

The genes are TRBV27 and TRBJ2-1, with no clear D. The germline gives CDR1 MNHEY, CDR2 SMNVEV (reference sequence). The CDR3 is 16 residues long. V lost 6 bases and J 0 bases, leaving 15 bases between the germline ends. The CDR3: CASRLPGVSSYNEQFF. CDR3 coding DNA: TGTGCCAGCAGACTCCCCGGAGTCTCCTCCTACAATGAGCAGTTCTTC.

J is TRBJ2-2 and V is TRBV19; D is unresolved. The V gene's germline CDR1 is LNHDA and CDR2 SQIVND (reference sequence). This CDR3 contains 13 residues. With 0 bases removed from V and 4 bases from J, the gap between germline ends came to 3 bases. CDR3 coding DNA: TGTGCCAGTAGTATAGACCTCACCGGGGAGCTGTTTTTT. This codes for CASSIDLTGELFF. Full variable domain (missing parts from reference TRBV19 and TRBJ2-2): DGGITQSPKYLFRKEGQNVTLSCEQNLNHDAMYWYRQDPGQGLRLIYYSQIVNDFQKGDIAEGYSVSREKKESFPLTVTSAQKNPTAFYLCASSIDLTGELFFGEGSRLTVL.

The chain couples TRBV7-9 to TRBJ1-2; 12 nucleotides align to TRBD1. Germline V gene lookup returns CDR1 SEHNR and CDR2 FQNEAQ (reference sequence). The CDR3 runs to 17 residues. After removal of 0 bases from V and 4 bases from J, the junction contained 6 bases not matched to a gene. CDR3 DNA: TGTGCCAGCAGCTTAGCCGGGGACAGGGGGCTTAGCTATGGCTACACCTTC. The encoded protein is CASSLAGDRGLSYGYTF.

This chain joins TRBV11-3 and TRBJ2-1; 8 nucleotides agree with TRBD2. Germline V CDR1 and CDR2: SGHNT, YENEEA. The CDR3 is 16 residues long. V lost 0 bases and J lost 5; bases outside the gene matches: 6. CDR3 protein: CASSLDSGTRHNEQFF. The CDR3 DNA is TGTGCCAGCAGCTTAGATTCCGGGACTAGACACAATGAGCAGTTCTTC.

The rearrangement uses TRBV6-2 or TRBV6-3 and TRBJ2-2; D unresolved. V shed 7 bases and J shed 2 bases, with 8 bases lying between them. This CDR3 is built from 13 residues. The germline V gene has CDR1 MNHEY and CDR2 SVGEGT. The CDR3 DNA follows: TGTGCCAGCATCCCGGCCAACACCGGGGAGCTGTTTTTT. Protein sequence: CASIPANTGELFF.

V usage is TRBV5-4 and J usage is TRBJ2-1, with 7 bases aligning to TRBD1. The CDR3 contains 14 residues. Germline CDR1 reads SGHNT; CDR2 reads YYREEE (reference sequence). The J segment lost 8 bases and the V segment lost 3 bases, leaving 8 bases of the junction unmatched. CDR3 DNA: TGTGCCAGCAGCTCCCGGGACAGATCCGATGAGCAGTTCTTC. Protein: CASSSRDRSDEQFF.

The chain recombines TRBV9 with TRBJ1-4, with D tentatively TRBD1 (5 bases). The germline V and J ends were trimmed by 4 bases and 6 bases, with 16 bases remaining between them. The CDR3 totals 15 residues. CDR1 and CDR2 (germline): SGDLS, YYNGEE. Here the CDR3 reads CASSPRQTSDEKLFF. The CDR3 nucleotides are TGTGCCAGCAGCCCGAGACAGACTTCGGATGAAAAACTGTTTTTT.

This sequence joins TRBV7-9 and TRBJ1-1; D possibly corresponds to TRBD1 (5 bases). Germline CDR1 is SEHNR and CDR2 is FQNEAQ (reference sequence). Trimming pared 0 bases from V and 4 bases from J, leaving 12 bases between. CDR3 length: 15 amino acids. The CDR3 DNA sequence: TGTGCCAGCAGCTTAGCGCTCGGGGGTAGCACTGAAGCTTTCTTT. Protein product: CASSLALGGSTEAFF.

The chain is built from TRBV6-1 and TRBJ2-5; TRBD2 matches 14 bases. The CDR3 is 18 residues long. The V and J ends lost 1 base and 4 bases, in that order; junction bases with no gene match: 8. Germline V gives CDR1 MNHNS, CDR2 SASEGT. The CDR3 is CASSEGRLAGGAGETQYF. As DNA, the CDR3 is TGTGCCAGCAGTGAAGGGCGACTAGCGGGGGGGGCCGGAGAGACCCAGTACTTC.

In DNA, the CDR3 is TGTGCCAGCAGTTACTCGAGGGCTGGGGCCAACGTCCTGACTTTC. Its translation: CASSYSRAGANVLTF. The rearrangement joins TRBV6-2 or TRBV6-3 to TRBJ2-6; TRBD2 is a possible D gene (5 bases). V lost 0 bases and J lost 2, with 5 bases in between. Germline CDR1 is MNHEY and CDR2 is SVGEGT. This CDR3 spans 15 amino acids.

This chain uses TRBV11-3 with TRBJ2-3; 12 bases agree with TRBD2. V lost 5 bases, J lost 0 bases, and 12 bases stayed unmatched. This CDR3 is built from 19 residues. Germline V CDR1 and CDR2: SGHNT, YENEEA. CDR3: CASSITRLAGVPSTDTQYF. CDR3 nucleotide sequence: TGTGCCAGCAGCATAACTCGACTAGCGGGGGTTCCTAGCACAGATACGCAGTATTTT.

The chain is built from TRBV7-9 and TRBJ1-4; D is unresolved. CDR3 length equals 13 residues. The germline gives CDR1 SEHNR, CDR2 FQNEAQ (reference sequence). Trimming pared 5 bases from V and 8 bases from J, leaving 12 bases between. In nucleotides, the CDR3 is TGTGCCAGCAGCCCACGGCCCGGGGAAAAACTGTTTTTT. Translation: CASSPRPGEKLFF.

The J gene is TRBJ2-1, the V gene TRBV19; 10 bases are shared with TRBD2. The trim removed 3 bases at V and 7 bases at J, leaving 6 bases unmatched. The CDR3 is 15 amino acids. Germline values: CDR1 LNHDA, CDR2 SQIVND (reference sequence). The CDR3 nucleotides read TGTGCCAGTAGTATCGGGCTAGCGGGAGTTAATGAGCAGTTCTTC. This codes for CASSIGLAGVNEQFF.